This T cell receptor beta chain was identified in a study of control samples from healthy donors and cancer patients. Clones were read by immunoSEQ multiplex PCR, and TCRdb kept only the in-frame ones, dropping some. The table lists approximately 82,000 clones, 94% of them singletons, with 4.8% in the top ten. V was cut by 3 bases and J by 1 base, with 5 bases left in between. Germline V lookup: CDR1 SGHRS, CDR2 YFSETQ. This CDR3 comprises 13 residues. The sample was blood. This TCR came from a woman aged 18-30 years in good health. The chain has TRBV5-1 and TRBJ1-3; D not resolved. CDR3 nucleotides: TGCGCCAGCAGCTCATATTCTGGAAACACCATATATTTT. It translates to CASSSYSGNTIYF. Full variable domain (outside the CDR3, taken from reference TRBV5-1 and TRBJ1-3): KAGVTQTPRYLIKTRGQQVTLSCSPISGHRSVSWYQQTPGQGLQFLFEYFSETQRNKGNFPGRFSGRQFSNSRSEMNVSTLELGDSALYLCASSSYSGNTIYFGEGSWLTVV.